The rows below give T cell receptor beta chains drawn from one sample of a study of blood T cell repertoires in COVID-19. Profiling relied on immunoSEQ multiplex PCR, and the TCRdb table lists in-frame clones only, not all of them. The data hold approximately 75,000 clones, with roughly 70% observed a single time. Specimen: peripheral blood. The receptors here all came from a human donor with acute or convalescent COVID-19. The donor label of this sample is uncertain. CDR3s include the opening cysteine and the closing phenylalanine or tryptophan. A D gene is named only where the DNA matches it firmly. Clone size is stated in some rows and not others, as once, few, many or a class when expanded.

j_gene,len,d_gene,v_gene,abundance,CDR3nt,CDR3aa
TRBJ2-5,14,TRBD2,TRBV19,NA,TGTGCCAGTAGAAAGGTTGCGGGGGTAGAGACCCAGTACTTC,CASRKVAGVETQYF
TRBJ2-1,13,NA,TRBV6-2/TRBV6-3,NA,TGTGCCAGCAGCTTACTCGGGGGGCCTGAGCAGTTCTTC,CASSLLGGPEQFF
TRBJ2-3,16,TRBD1,TRBV7-2,NA,TGTGCCAGCAGCTTTGGACAGGGGAGGCCCACAGATACGCAGTATTTT,CASSFGQGRPTDTQYF
TRBJ2-5,13,TRBD1,TRBV30,few,TGTGCCTGGGACCAGGGACAGCAAGAGACCCAGTACTTC,CAWDQGQQETQYF
TRBJ1-5,15,NA,TRBV24-1,NA,TGTGCCACCAGTGGCTCGGCTGGGGGCGTTCAGCCCCAGCATTTT,CATSGSAGGVQPQHF
TRBJ2-7,14,NA,TRBV6-5,NA,TGTGCCAGCAGTTACTCGCTCGGGGGTTACGAGCAGTACTTC,CASSYSLGGYEQYF
TRBJ1-4,13,NA,TRBV19,NA,TGTGCCAGTAGTATAGATCATCGAGGGAGACTGTTTTTT,CASSIDHRGRLFF
TRBJ1-5,12,NA,TRBV10-2,NA,TGCGCCAGCAGGTCGAGCAATCAGCCCCAGCATTTT,CASRSSNQPQHF
TRBJ2-1,13,TRBD1,TRBV2,NA,TGTGCCAGCAGTGAAATGACAGGGAGTGAGCAGTTCTTC,CASSEMTGSEQFF
TRBJ2-7,14,TRBD2,TRBV7-8,NA,TGTGCCAGCAGCTCTAGCGGGAGCGTCCACGAGCAGTACTTC,CASSSSGSVHEQYF
TRBJ2-7,14,NA,TRBV3-1/TRBV3-2,NA,TGTGCCAGCAGCCCAACGGGAGTTGGGTACGAGCAGTACTTC,CASSPTGVGYEQYF
TRBJ2-2,15,TRBD1,TRBV5-6,NA,TGTGCCAGCAGCTTGGGGGACAGGGCCACCGGGGAGCTGTTTTTT,CASSLGDRATGELFF
TRBJ1-2,13,NA,TRBV29-1,NA,TGCAGCGAGTCGACCGCGCTAGGCAATGGCTACACCTTC,CSESTALGNGYTF
TRBJ2-7,13,NA,TRBV14,NA,TGTGCCAGCAGCGTAACGGTACGCGCCGAGCAGTACTTC,CASSVTVRAEQYF
TRBJ2-2,15,NA,TRBV19,NA,TGTGCCAGTAGTATTCTGGGCCCGAACACCGGGGAGCTGTTTTTT,CASSILGPNTGELFF
TRBJ1-1,14,NA,TRBV6-5,NA,TGTGCCAGCAGGATACAGGGTTGGAACACTGAAGCTTTCTTT,CASRIQGWNTEAFF
TRBJ1-3,15,NA,TRBV3-1/TRBV3-2,NA,TGTGCCAGCAGCCTCGGACTTCCCTCTGGAAACACCATATATTTT,CASSLGLPSGNTIYF
TRBJ2-1,15,TRBD2,TRBV6-5,few,TGTGCCAGCAGTCTGACTAGCGGGAGGCTGAATGAGCAGTTCTTC,CASSLTSGRLNEQFF
TRBJ2-6,16,NA,TRBV18,NA,TGTGCCAGCTCACCAGTGGAGAGCTCTGGGGCCAACGTCCTGACTTTC,CASSPVESSGANVLTF
TRBJ2-2,15,TRBD1,TRBV28,NA,TGTGCCAGCAGTTCGGACAGGGAGGCGTCCGGGGAGCTGTTTTTT,CASSSDREASGELFF
TRBJ2-7,17,TRBD2,TRBV6-2/TRBV6-3,NA,TGTGCCAGCAGTTCTTTAAGACTAGCGGGAGGATCCTACGAGCAGTACTTC,CASSSLRLAGGSYEQYF
TRBJ2-2,15,TRBD2,TRBV30,NA,TGTGCCTGGAGTGTATTGTCCCGGGGGGCCGGGGAGCTGTTTTTT,CAWSVLSRGAGELFF
TRBJ2-2,18,NA,TRBV24-1,NA,TGTGCCACCGGAGAGGACTCGGGGGGCGGGCGCGGGCGCGGGGAGCTGTTTTTT,CATGEDSGGGRGRGELFF
TRBJ1-2,16,TRBD1,TRBV10-3,NA,TGTGCCATCAGTGCCGGGACAGGGGGCCGTTTGCATGGCTACACCTTC,CAISAGTGGRLHGYTF
TRBJ1-5,14,NA,TRBV28,NA,TGTGCCAGCAGTTTCGGGGGGGCGAATCAGCCCCAGCATTTT,CASSFGGANQPQHF
TRBJ1-1,16,NA,TRBV29-1,NA,TGCAGCGTTGCCCGAGGAGACCAGAGAGTGAACACTGAAGCTTTCTTT,CSVARGDQRVNTEAFF
TRBJ2-7,15,TRBD1,TRBV24-1,NA,TGTGCCACCAGTGATTCGGACAGGGCCCTCTACGAGCAGTACTTC,CATSDSDRALYEQYF
TRBJ1-1,13,NA,TRBV6-1,NA,TGTGCCAGCAGTGAAGTACGGAGCACTGAAGCTTTCTTT,CASSEVRSTEAFF
TRBJ2-5,15,TRBD1,TRBV7-6,NA,TGTGCCAGCAGCATCGGACAGGGCAGGGGAGAGACCCAGTACTTC,CASSIGQGRGETQYF
TRBJ1-6,16,TRBD1,TRBV13,NA,TGTGCCAGCAGCCGAGACCCCGACAGGGCCCGATCACCCCTCCACTTT,CASSRDPDRARSPLHF
TRBJ1-2,16,NA,TRBV7-8,NA,TGTGCCAGCAGCTTAGCACAGGGCGGATTCAACTATGGCTACACCTTC,CASSLAQGGFNYGYTF
TRBJ2-7,15,TRBD1,TRBV4-3,few,TGCGCCAGCAGCCAAGGACAGGGGAGTACCTACGAGCAGTACTTC,CASSQGQGSTYEQYF
TRBJ1-2,14,NA,TRBV19,NA,TGTGCCAGTAGTATCGTAACGGCAGGGGATGGCTACACCTTC,CASSIVTAGDGYTF
TRBJ1-5,15,TRBD1,TRBV6-5,few,TGTGCCAGCAAGTGGGACAGACCCTCCAATCAGCCCCAGCATTTT,CASKWDRPSNQPQHF
TRBJ1-1,14,NA,TRBV10-3,NA,TGTGCCATCAGTGACCCCCCAGGGCGGACTGAAGCTTTCTTT,CAISDPPGRTEAFF
TRBJ2-5,14,NA,TRBV27,NA,TGTGCCAGCAGTCCTCAAGGGGGTCAAGAGACCCAGTACTTC,CASSPQGGQETQYF
TRBJ2-3,16,NA,TRBV9,NA,TGTGCCAGCAGCCCGGGGATAACGGGAGGCACAGATACGCAGTATTTT,CASSPGITGGTDTQYF
TRBJ2-4,15,NA,TRBV6-6,NA,TGTGCCAGCAGTTACAGCGACCTAGCCAAAAACATTCAGTACTTC,CASSYSDLAKNIQYF
TRBJ1-1,13,NA,TRBV10-3,NA,TGTGCCATCACCACCAGCGTGAACACTGAAGCTTTCTTT,CAITTSVNTEAFF
TRBJ2-1,15,TRBD1,TRBV15,NA,TGTGCCACCAGCACCATGGACAGGGTGTACAATGAGCAGTTCTTC,CATSTMDRVYNEQFF
TRBJ2-3,15,TRBD1,TRBV19,NA,TGTGCCAGTAGTATAGACGGGACAGCAGCAGATACGCAGTATTTT,CASSIDGTAADTQYF
TRBJ2-7,11,NA,TRBV20-1,NA,TGCAGTGCGGGGGGTGGGTACGAGCAGTACTTC,CSAGGGYEQYF
TRBJ1-2,14,NA,TRBV5-1,few,TGCGCCAGCAGCCCCCAACAGGGTACCTATGGCTACACCTTC,CASSPQQGTYGYTF
TRBJ2-3,13,NA,TRBV27,NA,TGTGCCAGCAGTCCGACTCGCACAGATACGCAGTATTTT,CASSPTRTDTQYF
TRBJ2-1,15,NA,TRBV7-3,once,TGTGCCAGCAGCTTAGAGCCAGGGGGGAGCAATGAGCAGTTCTTC,CASSLEPGGSNEQFF
TRBJ2-7,13,TRBD1,TRBV5-1,NA,TGCGCCAGCAACCGGGACAGGACCTACGAGCAGTACTTC,CASNRDRTYEQYF
TRBJ1-2,13,NA,TRBV6-6,few,TGTGCCAGCAGCCCTCGGGGGGCCTATGGCTACACCTTC,CASSPRGAYGYTF
TRBJ2-2,14,NA,TRBV7-9,NA,TGTGCCTCCCCTACGGGAGTGGGCACCGGGGAGCTGTTTTTT,CASPTGVGTGELFF
TRBJ2-5,11,TRBD2,TRBV28,NA,TGCTCTAGCGGGAGTAGGGAGACCCAGTACTTC,CSSGSRETQYF
TRBJ1-1,14,TRBD1,TRBV19,NA,TGTGCCAGTAGTTCGACAGGGGGCGGAACTGAAGCTTTCTTT,CASSSTGGGTEAFF